Listed below are T cell receptor beta chains from one sample, sequenced in a study of CD4 and CD8 cells across lung adenocarcinoma regions. Via MiXCR, TCRdb re-called the PCR reads, giving one row per CDR3 protein. The sample consists of roughly 25,000 distinct CDR3 sequences, 53% of them appearing once. The sample was CD8+ T cells from the center of a lung tumor. The receptors stem from a male donor with lung adenocarcinoma. The CD4 and CD8 labels of this study may be unreliable. The CDR3 runs from the conserved cysteine through the conserved F or W. The order of the fields is clone size, J gene, D gene, V gene, CDR3 DNA, CDR3 protein. A D gene is named only where the DNA matches it firmly. Some rows mark clone size as missing; the rest say once, few, many or name a class of expanded clone.

-	TRBJ1-2	-	TRBV4-1	TGCGCCAGCAGCCCCACTGGAGAGTTCTATGGCTACACCTTC	CASSPTGEFYGYTF
-	TRBJ2-4	-	TRBV27	TGTGGCGGCACGGGGCTGTGGGCCAAAAACATGCAGTACTTC	CGGTGLWAKNMQYF
-	TRBJ2-2	-	TRBV27	TGTGCCAGCAGTTTCGGGACTGCAAACACCGGTGCGCAGTTTTTT	CASSFGTANTGAQFF
-	TRBJ2-1	TRBD2	TRBV12-5	TGTGCTAGTGGTTTGGTACTTGGGTCGGCGGGGGGACACAATGAGCAGTTCTTC	CASGLVLGSAGGHNEQFF
-	TRBJ2-5	-	TRBV6-1	TGTGCCAGCAGTGCGCCAAGGACACCAAGGGGAGAGACCCAGTACTTC	CASSAPRTPRGETQYF
-	TRBJ1-3	-	TRBV30	TGTGCCTGGAGTGTAACGCACACCATATATTTT	CAWSVTHTIYF
many	TRBJ2-3	-	TRBV27	TGTGCCAGCAGTAACAGGTTTGATACGCAGTATTTT	CASSNRFDTQYF
-	TRBJ1-6	-	TRBV6-1	TGTGCCAGCAGACAGGACTCCTACGAGCAGCACTTT	CASRQDSYEQHF
many	TRBJ2-5	TRBD2	TRBV28	TGTGCCAGCACCCCCCTAAGCGGGACCCAAGAGACCCAGTACTTC	CASTPLSGTQETQYF
many	TRBJ2-3	TRBD2	TRBV4-1	TGCGCCAGCAGTCCAAGATTCACGGCTAGCGGGTTTACAGATACGCAGTATTTT	CASSPRFTASGFTDTQYF
once	TRBJ2-5	-	TRBV11-3	TGTGCCAGCAGCCTCTCCGGGACACGGAGCAGCCAAGAGACCCAGTACTTC	CASSLSGTRSSQETQYF
-	TRBJ2-3	TRBD2	TRBV5-8	TGTGCCAGCAGCGTAGCGGGGCTGTCCGCCACAAACATGCAGTACTTT	CASSVAGLSATNMQYF
medium-sized	TRBJ2-1	-	TRBV4-1	TGCGCCAGCAGCCAAGATAGTTGGGGCGGGCGAGATGAGCAGTTCTTC	CASSQDSWGGRDEQFF
-	TRBJ1-6	-	TRBV14	TGTGCCAGCCGGGCCGTGGATAATTCACCCCTCCACTTT	CASRAVDNSPLHF
-	TRBJ2-7	TRBD1	TRBV3-1	TGTGCCAGCAGCCTTTGGCGGGGACAGGGGAACGAGCAGTACTTC	CASSLWRGQGNEQYF
medium-sized	TRBJ2-3	-	TRBV10-1	TGCGCCAGCAGTGAAGGCGTAGGGGGTTCAGATACGCAGTATTTT	CASSEGVGGSDTQYF